This passage covers 8 T cell receptor beta chains from one sample sequenced in a study of blood T cell repertoires in COVID-19. Here immunoSEQ multiplex PCR was the method, and the copy in TCRdb shows in-frame clones only, minus some. The table records over 200,000 clones, about 80% of them present only once. Sequenced sample: peripheral blood. The receptors stem from a woman of 80 years or more with acute or convalescent COVID-19.

The genes are TRBV24-1 and TRBJ2-1, with TRBD1 matching over 8 bases. This CDR3 has 15 residues. Germline CDR1 reads KGHDR; CDR2 reads SFDVKD. V trimming: 2 bases; J trimming: 8 bases; junction bases outside the gene matches: 7. The CDR3: CATSDSRTGRDEQFF. The CDR3 bases are TGTGCCACCAGTGATTCACGGACAGGGCGCGATGAGCAGTTCTTC.

V usage is TRBV2 and J usage is TRBJ2-1; tentative D call: TRBD1 (5 bases). V lost 6 bases, J lost 6 bases, and 12 bases lay in between. This CDR3 has 13 residues. Germline V gene lookup returns CDR1 SNHLY and CDR2 FYNNEI. Here the CDR3 reads CASSPRVGNEQFF. In nucleotides, the CDR3 is TGTGCCAGCAGCCCCAGGGTGGGCAATGAGCAGTTCTTC.

The chain links TRBV5-1 to TRBJ2-3; perhaps TRBD2 as D (6 bases). V was cut by 4 bases and J by 0 bases, with 12 bases left in between. This CDR3 is 15 amino acids long. Germline V gene lookup returns CDR1 SGHRS and CDR2 YFSETQ. CDR3 residues: CASSLSGGSTDTQYF. The CDR3 region has the DNA TGCGCCAGCAGCCTTAGCGGAGGGAGCACAGATACGCAGTATTTT.

CDR3 coding DNA: TGTGCCAGCAGCGTAGCCAGACAGGGGCCCTTACCCTCTGGAAACACCATATATTTT. This gives the protein CASSVARQGPLPSGNTIYF. The gene calls are TRBV9 and TRBJ1-3, with 8 bases matching TRBD1. CDR1 and CDR2 from the germline V gene are SGDLS and YYNGEE. With 0 bases clipped from V and 0 bases from J, the junction kept 11 bases outside the gene matches. The CDR3 loop spans 19 amino acids.

This rearrangement joins TRBV2 to TRBJ1-1; possible D gene TRBD1, 5 bases. Germline CDR1 is SNHLY and CDR2 is FYNNEI. This CDR3 is 13 amino acids long. V dropped 6 bases and J dropped 8 bases, with 16 bases sitting between them. The CDR3: CASRRDGRTEAFF. CDR3 sequence (DNA): TGTGCCAGCAGGAGGGACGGGAGGACAGAAGCTTTCTTT.

This clone occurred once. The rearrangement joins TRBV18 to TRBJ1-5; 7 nucleotides align to TRBD1. Germline V gene sequence: CDR1 KGHSH, CDR2 LQKENI. J gave up 0 bases and V 1 base, and 12 bases lay outside the gene matches. The CDR3 extends over 19 amino acids. The CDR3 DNA follows: TGTGCCAGCTCACCACTCGTCCCGGGACAGACTTATAGCAATCAGCCCCAGCATTTT. It codes for CASSPLVPGQTYSNQPQHF.

The chain employs TRBV3-1 (or the pseudogene TRBV3-2) and TRBJ2-7; TRBD2 matches 11 bases. The CDR3 has 15 amino acids. Germline assignment: CDR1 LGHDT and CDR2 YNNKEL (reference sequence). Unmatched junction bases numbered 4, after V lost 4 bases and J lost 2 bases. The CDR3 region has the DNA TGTGCCAGCAGCCCCACTAGCGGGAGAACCTACGAGCAGTACTTC. Translated: CASSPTSGRTYEQYF.

The CDR3 loop is CASSKPGLAWADTQYF. CDR3 coding DNA: TGTGCCAGCAGCAAGCCGGGACTAGCGTGGGCAGATACGCAGTATTTT. The rearrangement uses TRBV11-2 and TRBJ2-3, with 10 positions matching TRBD2. The CDR3 covers 16 residues. CDR1 and CDR2 (germline): SGHAT, FQNNGV. V shed 5 bases and J 4 bases; nucleotides not matched to a gene: 9.